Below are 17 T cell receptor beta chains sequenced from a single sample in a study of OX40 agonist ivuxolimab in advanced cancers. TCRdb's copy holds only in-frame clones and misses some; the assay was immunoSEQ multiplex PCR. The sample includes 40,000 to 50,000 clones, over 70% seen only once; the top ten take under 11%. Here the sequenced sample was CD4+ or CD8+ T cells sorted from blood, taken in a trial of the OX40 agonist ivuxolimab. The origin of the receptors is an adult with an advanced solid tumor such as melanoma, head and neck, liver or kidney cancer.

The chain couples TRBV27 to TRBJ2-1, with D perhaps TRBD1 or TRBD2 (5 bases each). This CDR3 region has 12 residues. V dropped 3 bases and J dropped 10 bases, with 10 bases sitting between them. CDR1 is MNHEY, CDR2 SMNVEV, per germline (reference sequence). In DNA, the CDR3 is TGTGCCAGCAGTTTTGTAGGGGAGGAGCAGTTCTTC. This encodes CASSFVGEEQFF.

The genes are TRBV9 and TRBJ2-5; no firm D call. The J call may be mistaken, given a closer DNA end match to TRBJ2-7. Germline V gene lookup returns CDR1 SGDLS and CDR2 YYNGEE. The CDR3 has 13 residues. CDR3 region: CASSEDSSYEQYF. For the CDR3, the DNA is TGTGCCAGCAGCGAGGATAGCTCCTACGAGCAGTACTTC.

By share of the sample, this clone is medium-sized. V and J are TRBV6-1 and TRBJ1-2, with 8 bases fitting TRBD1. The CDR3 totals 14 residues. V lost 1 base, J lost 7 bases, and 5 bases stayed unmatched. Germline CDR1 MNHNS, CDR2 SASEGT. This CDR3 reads CASSEEAGGSGYTF. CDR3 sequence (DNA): TGTGCCAGCAGTGAAGAGGCAGGGGGCTCTGGCTACACCTTC.

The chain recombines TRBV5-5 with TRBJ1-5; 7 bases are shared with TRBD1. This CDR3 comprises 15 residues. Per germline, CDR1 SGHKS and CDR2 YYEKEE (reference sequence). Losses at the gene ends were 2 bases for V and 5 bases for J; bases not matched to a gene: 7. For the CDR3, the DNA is TGTGCCAGCAGCTTCTCCGGGACAGTCGATCAGCCCCAGCATTTT. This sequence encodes CASSFSGTVDQPQHF.

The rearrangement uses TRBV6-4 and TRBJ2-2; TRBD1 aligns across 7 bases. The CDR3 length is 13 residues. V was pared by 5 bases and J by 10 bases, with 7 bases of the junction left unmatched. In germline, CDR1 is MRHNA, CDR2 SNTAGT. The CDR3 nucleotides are TGTGCCAGCAGTCAAAACAGGGGCGAGGAGCTGTTTTTT. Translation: CASSQNRGEELFF.

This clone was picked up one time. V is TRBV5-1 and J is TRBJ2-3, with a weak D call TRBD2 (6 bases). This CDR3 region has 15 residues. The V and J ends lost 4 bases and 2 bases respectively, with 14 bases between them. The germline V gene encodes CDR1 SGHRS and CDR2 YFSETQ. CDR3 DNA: TGCGCCAGCAGCCTGACTAGAGGGGCCACAGATACGCAGTATTTT. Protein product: CASSLTRGATDTQYF.

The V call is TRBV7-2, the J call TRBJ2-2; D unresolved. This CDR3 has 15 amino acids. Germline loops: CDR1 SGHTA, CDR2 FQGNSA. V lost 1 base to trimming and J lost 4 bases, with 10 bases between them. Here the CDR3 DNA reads TGTGCCAGCAGCTTAGATCAAGGGCGCACCGGGGAGCTGTTTTTT. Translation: CASSLDQGRTGELFF.

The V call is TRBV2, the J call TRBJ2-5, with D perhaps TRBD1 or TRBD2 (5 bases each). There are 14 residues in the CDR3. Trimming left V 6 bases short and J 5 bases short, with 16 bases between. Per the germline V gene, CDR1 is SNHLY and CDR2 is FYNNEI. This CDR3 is CASRDGGTGETQYF. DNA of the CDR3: TGTGCCAGCAGAGACGGTGGGACCGGGGAGACCCAGTACTTC.

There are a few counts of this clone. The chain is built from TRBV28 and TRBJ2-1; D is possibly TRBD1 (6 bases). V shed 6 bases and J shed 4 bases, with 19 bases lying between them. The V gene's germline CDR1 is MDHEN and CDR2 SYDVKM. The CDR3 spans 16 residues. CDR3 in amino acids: CASSTFTGQGYNEQFF. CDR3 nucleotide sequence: TGTGCCAGCAGCACCTTTACGGGACAAGGGTACAATGAGCAGTTCTTC.

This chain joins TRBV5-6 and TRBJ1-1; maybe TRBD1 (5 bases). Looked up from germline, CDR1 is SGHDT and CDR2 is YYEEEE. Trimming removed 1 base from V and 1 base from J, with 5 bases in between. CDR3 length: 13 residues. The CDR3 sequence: CASSLRGNTEAFF. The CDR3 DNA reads TGTGCCAGCAGCTTGAGGGGGAACACTGAAGCTTTCTTT.

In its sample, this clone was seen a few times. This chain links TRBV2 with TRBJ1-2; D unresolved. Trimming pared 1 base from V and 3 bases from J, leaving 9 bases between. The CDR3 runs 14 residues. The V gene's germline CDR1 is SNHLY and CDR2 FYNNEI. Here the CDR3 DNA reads TGTGCCAGCAGTGAAGATGGCAGAGACTATGGCTACACCTTC. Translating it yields CASSEDGRDYGYTF.

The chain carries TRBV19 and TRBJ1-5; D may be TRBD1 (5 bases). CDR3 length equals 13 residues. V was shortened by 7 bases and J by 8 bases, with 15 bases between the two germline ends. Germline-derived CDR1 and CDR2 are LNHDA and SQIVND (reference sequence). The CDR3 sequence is CASTPGGKEPQHF. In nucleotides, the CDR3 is TGTGCCAGTACCCCGGGGGGGAAGGAGCCCCAGCATTTT. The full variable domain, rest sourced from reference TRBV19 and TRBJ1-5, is DGGITQSPKYLFRKEGQNVTLSCEQNLNHDAMYWYRQDPGQGLRLIYYSQIVNDFQKGDIAEGYSVSREKKESFPLTVTSAQKNPTAFYLCASTPGGKEPQHFGDGTRLSIL.

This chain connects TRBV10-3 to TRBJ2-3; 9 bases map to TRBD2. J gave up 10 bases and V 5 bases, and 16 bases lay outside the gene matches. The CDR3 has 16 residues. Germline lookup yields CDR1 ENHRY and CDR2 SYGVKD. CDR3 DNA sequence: TGTGCCATCAGTCTTGGTAGCGGGAGCACACCGGCCCCGCAGTATTTT. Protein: CAISLGSGSTPAPQYF.

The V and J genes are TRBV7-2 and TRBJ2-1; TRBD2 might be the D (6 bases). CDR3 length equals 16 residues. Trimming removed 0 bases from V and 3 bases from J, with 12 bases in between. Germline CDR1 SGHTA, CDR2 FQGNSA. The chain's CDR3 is CASSLASGVGYNEQFF. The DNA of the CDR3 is TGTGCCAGCAGCTTAGCCTCGGGAGTCGGCTACAATGAGCAGTTCTTC.

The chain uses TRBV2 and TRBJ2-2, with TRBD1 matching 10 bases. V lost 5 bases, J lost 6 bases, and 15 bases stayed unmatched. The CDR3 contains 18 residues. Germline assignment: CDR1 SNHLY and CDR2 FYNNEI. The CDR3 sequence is CASSKPGQGVMDAGELFF. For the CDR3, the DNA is TGTGCCAGCAGTAAACCCGGACAGGGGGTTATGGACGCCGGGGAGCTGTTTTTT.

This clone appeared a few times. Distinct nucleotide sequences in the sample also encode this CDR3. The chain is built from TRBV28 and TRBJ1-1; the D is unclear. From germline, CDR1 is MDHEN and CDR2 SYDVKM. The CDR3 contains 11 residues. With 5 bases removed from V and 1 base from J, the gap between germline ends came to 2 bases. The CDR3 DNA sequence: TGTGCCAGCAGTAGGAACACTGAAGCTTTCTTT. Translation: CASSRNTEAFF. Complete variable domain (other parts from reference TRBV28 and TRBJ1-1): DVKVTQSSRYLVKRTGEKVFLECVQDMDHENMFWYRQDPGLGLRLIYFSYDVKMKEKGDIPEGYSVSREKKERFSLILESASTNQTSMYLCASSRNTEAFFGQGTRLTVV.

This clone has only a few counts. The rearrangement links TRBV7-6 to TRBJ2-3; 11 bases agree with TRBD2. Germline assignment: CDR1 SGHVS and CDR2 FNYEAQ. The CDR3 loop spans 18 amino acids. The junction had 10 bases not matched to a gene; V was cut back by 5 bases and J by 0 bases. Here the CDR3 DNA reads TGTGCCAGCAGCCACGCCAGACTAGCGGGGTCTAGCACAGATACGCAGTATTTT. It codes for CASSHARLAGSSTDTQYF. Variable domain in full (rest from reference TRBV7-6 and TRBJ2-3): GAGVSQSPRYKVTKRGQDVALRCDPISGHVSLYWYRQALGQGPEFLTYFNYEAQQDKSGLPNDRFSAERPEGSISTLTIQRTEQRDSAMYRCASSHARLAGSSTDTQYFGPGTRLTVL.